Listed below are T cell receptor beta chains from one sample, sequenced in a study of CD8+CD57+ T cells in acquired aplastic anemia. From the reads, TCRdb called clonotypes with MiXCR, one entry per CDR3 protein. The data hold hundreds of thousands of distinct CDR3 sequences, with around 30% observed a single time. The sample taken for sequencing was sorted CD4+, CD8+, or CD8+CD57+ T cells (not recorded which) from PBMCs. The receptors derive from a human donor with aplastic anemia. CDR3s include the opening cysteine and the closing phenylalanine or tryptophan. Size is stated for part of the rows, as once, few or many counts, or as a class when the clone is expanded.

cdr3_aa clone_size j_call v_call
CASSLRRSYEQYF many TRBJ2-7 TRBV7-2
CASSLSQGQLLGSGYTF few TRBJ1-2 TRBV2
CASSRASGDYNEQFF - TRBJ2-1 TRBV11-1
CASSSTAQGGGNTIYF many TRBJ1-3 TRBV11-1
CASRPPGPGSYKQYF - TRBJ2-7 TRBV5-1
CASSPFPGGEYEQYF few TRBJ2-7 TRBV3-1
CASSIDRSSYEQYF few TRBJ2-7 TRBV27
CAISQTGDGYTF - TRBJ1-2 TRBV7-2
CASSFGGRDEQFF - TRBJ2-1 TRBV12-3/TRBV12-4
CATSRDRGRPELYGYTF many TRBJ1-2 TRBV15
CASSITAGLANYGYTF many TRBJ1-2 TRBV19
CASSVWEREQYF many TRBJ2-7 TRBV2
CASSKTGWGTEAFF many TRBJ1-1 TRBV19
CASSLDGKRTDTQYF once TRBJ2-3 TRBV7-4
CAGRDRRTYEGQFF - TRBJ2-1 TRBV2
CATSDLSNEQFF many TRBJ2-1 TRBV24-1
CASSDPDRDSPLHF - TRBJ1-6 TRBV2
CASSDEDGSGQFF - TRBJ2-1 TRBV2
CASQGAPGYGYTF few TRBJ1-2 TRBV27
CASSESGRGSRHYGYTF - TRBJ1-2 TRBV25-1
CSASGLNEAFF many TRBJ1-1 TRBV20-1
CATSSSVGGVYEKLFF many TRBJ1-4 TRBV15
CSVEQGGDREQYF - TRBJ2-7 TRBV29-1
CSTRARNTEAFF - TRBJ1-1 TRBV20-1
CSVEWGNTEAFF few TRBJ1-1 TRBV29-1
CASSFRVYEQYF - TRBJ2-7 TRBV6-5
CASSYARAGNQPQHF few TRBJ1-5 TRBV11-3
CASSLEGAGEGYTF - TRBJ1-2 TRBV27
CASSGFYEQYF few TRBJ2-7 TRBV12-3/TRBV12-4
CASSSGGPEQYF many TRBJ2-7 TRBV7-6
CASSERGTSSPLHF many TRBJ1-6 TRBV25-1
CRATVRGASYEQYF - TRBJ2-7 TRBV20-1
CASSTTGIGNTIYF - TRBJ1-3 TRBV25-1
CASSFGPRQPQHF - TRBJ1-5 TRBV7-9
CATSDAAGTGVAETQYF many TRBJ2-5 TRBV24-1
CATSDQGPFKWDYGYTF many TRBJ1-2 TRBV24-1
CSSPGGQLSYGYTF - TRBJ1-2 TRBV29-1
CASSESVLAREQYF many TRBJ2-7 TRBV7-8
CASGEVHNSPLHF - TRBJ1-6 TRBV19
CARSQGVTGYTF - TRBJ1-2 TRBV3-1
CASSAGTGNLYGYTF many TRBJ1-2 TRBV25-1
CASSPTTYTDTQYF - TRBJ2-3 TRBV7-9
CASSPWALAGQETQYF - TRBJ2-5 TRBV7-2
CASSRTDSNYGYTF - TRBJ1-2 TRBV4-3
CASSIGKTQHF - TRBJ1-5 TRBV19
CASSQDWTASYEQYF - TRBJ2-7 TRBV10-1
CSARASREEPQHF few TRBJ1-5 TRBV20-1
CASSDTDRPNTEAFF many TRBJ1-1 TRBV10-1
CASSESRVTAEAFF many TRBJ1-1 TRBV25-1
CASSLMFGSSADTQYF - TRBJ2-3 TRBV10-2
CASSGGFHEQFF - TRBJ2-1 TRBV2
CASGLLGANTEAFF - TRBJ1-1 TRBV25-1
CAISEGGQGGSYEQYF many TRBJ2-7 TRBV10-3